These 5 T cell receptor beta chains were sequenced from one sample in a study of T-cell memory formation after mild COVID-19. Using its own MiXCR run on the 5' RACE reads, TCRdb lists one record per CDR3 protein. The data contain 350,000 to 400,000 distinct CDR3 sequences, about 21% of them singletons. The sequenced sample consisted of PBMCs or a T cell subset sorted from them (not recorded which). Receptors were obtained from an adult woman who had mild COVID-19 (a few samples of this study predate the infection). Cell type and time point are not known.

A few counts support this clonotype. The chain couples TRBV3-1 to TRBJ2-7, with TRBD2 matching 10 bases. This CDR3 has 14 amino acids. After removal of 6 bases from V and 3 bases from J, the junction contained 5 bases not matched to a gene. Germline V CDR1 and CDR2: LGHDT, YNNKEL (reference sequence). The CDR3 region is CASSRTSGNYEQYF. The CDR3 coding sequence is TGTGCCAGCAGTCGGACTAGCGGTAACTACGAGCAGTACTTC.

This rearrangement joins TRBV12-3 or TRBV12-4 to TRBJ2-7; D perhaps matches TRBD1 (5 bases). There are 14 residues in the CDR3. V gave up 6 bases and J gave up 5 bases, with 17 bases separating them. For the CDR3, the DNA is TGTGCCAGCAGGCAATCGACAGCAAGCCACGAGCAGTACTTC. This sequence encodes CASRQSTASHEQYF.

This chain uses TRBV4-2 with TRBJ2-1; TRBD2 matches at 9 bases. V shed 1 base, J shed 7 bases, and the junction held 2 bases outside the gene matches. The CDR3 extends over 14 amino acids. Per germline, CDR1 LGHNA and CDR2 YNFKEQ. CDR3: CASSQASGINEQFF. The CDR3 bases are TGTGCCAGCAGCCAAGCTAGCGGGATAAATGAGCAGTTCTTC.

The V gene is TRBV7-2, the J gene TRBJ1-2, with D uncertain. The V gene lost 5 bases and the J gene lost 2 bases, with 15 bases spanning the gap. The CDR3 has 15 amino acids. Germline V CDR1 and CDR2: SGHTA, FQGNSA. The CDR3 region is CASSRLGLGNYGYTF. The DNA of the CDR3 is TGTGCCAGCAGCCGACTTGGATTGGGGAACTATGGCTACACCTTC.

This clonotype was recorded a few times. CDR3 DNA sequence: TGTGCCACCAGCGGGACAGCGTACAATGAGCAGTTCTTC. This gives the protein CATSGTAYNEQFF. The chain uses TRBV15 and TRBJ2-1; TRBD1 agrees at 7 bases. This CDR3 has 13 amino acids. V dropped 5 bases and J dropped 4; count of bases not matched to a gene: 2. Germline V gene data show CDR1 as LNHNV and CDR2 as YYDKDF (reference sequence).